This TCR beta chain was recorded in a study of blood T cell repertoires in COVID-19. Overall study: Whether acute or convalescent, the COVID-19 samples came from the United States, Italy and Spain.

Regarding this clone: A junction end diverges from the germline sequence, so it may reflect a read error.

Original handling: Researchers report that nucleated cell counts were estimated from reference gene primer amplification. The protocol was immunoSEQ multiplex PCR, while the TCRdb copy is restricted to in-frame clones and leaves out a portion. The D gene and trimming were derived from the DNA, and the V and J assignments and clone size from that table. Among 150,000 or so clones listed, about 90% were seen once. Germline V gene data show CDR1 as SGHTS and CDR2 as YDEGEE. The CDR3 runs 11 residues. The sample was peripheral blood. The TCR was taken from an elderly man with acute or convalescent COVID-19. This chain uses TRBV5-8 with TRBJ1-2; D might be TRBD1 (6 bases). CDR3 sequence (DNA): TGTGCAAGCAGGGGAGACGATGGCTACACCTTC. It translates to CASRGDDGYTF.